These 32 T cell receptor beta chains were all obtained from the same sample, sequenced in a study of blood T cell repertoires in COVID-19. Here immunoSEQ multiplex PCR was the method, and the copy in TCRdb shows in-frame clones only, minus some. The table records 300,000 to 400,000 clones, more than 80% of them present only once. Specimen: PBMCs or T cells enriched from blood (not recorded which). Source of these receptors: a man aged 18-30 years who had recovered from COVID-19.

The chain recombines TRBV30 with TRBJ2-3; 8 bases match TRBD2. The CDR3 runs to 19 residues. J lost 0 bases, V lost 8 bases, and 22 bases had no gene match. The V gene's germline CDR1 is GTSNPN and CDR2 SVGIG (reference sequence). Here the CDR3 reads CAPTGLEAGAFSSTDTQYF. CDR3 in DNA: TGTGCCCCGACTGGGTTGGAAGCGGGGGCGTTTTCTAGCACAGATACGCAGTATTTT.

The chain's CDR3 is CASTGQGIGGYTF. The CDR3 DNA is TGTGCCAGCACCGGACAGGGTATAGGTGGCTACACCTTC. This chain joins TRBV27 and TRBJ1-2, with TRBD1 matching 8 bases. V was clipped by 7 bases and J by 7 bases; unmatched bases: 8. The germline gives CDR1 MNHEY, CDR2 SMNVEV (reference sequence). CDR3 length: 13 amino acids.

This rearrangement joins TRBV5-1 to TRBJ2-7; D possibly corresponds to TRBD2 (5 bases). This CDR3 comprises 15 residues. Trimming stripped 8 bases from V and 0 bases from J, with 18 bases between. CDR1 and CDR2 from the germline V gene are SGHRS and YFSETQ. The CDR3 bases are TGCGCCAGTACTAGAAAGACCGGCAGCTCCTACGAGCAGTACTTC. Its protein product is CASTRKTGSSYEQYF.

The CDR3 DNA sequence: TGTGCCAGCTCACCTGGGACAGGTCTGTGGTACGAGCAGTACTTC. Its translation: CASSPGTGLWYEQYF. The rearrangement uses TRBV18 and TRBJ2-7; TRBD1 agrees at 8 bases. The CDR3 has 15 amino acids. Trimming took 3 bases from V and 4 from J; bases not matched to a gene: 8. The germline CDR1 and CDR2 sequences are KGHSH and LQKENI.

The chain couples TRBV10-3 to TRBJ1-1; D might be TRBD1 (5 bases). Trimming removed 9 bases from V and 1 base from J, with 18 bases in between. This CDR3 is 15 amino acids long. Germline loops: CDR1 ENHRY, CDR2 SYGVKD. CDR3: CAMRTAGRENTEAFF. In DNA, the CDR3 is TGTGCCATGAGGACGGCAGGGCGGGAGAACACTGAAGCTTTCTTT.

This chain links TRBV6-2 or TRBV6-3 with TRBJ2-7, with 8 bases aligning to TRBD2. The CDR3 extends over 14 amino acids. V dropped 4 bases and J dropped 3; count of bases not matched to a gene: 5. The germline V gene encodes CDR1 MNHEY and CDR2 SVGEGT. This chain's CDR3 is CASSSGTSLYEQYF. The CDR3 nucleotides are TGTGCCAGCAGTTCCGGGACTAGTCTCTACGAGCAGTACTTC.

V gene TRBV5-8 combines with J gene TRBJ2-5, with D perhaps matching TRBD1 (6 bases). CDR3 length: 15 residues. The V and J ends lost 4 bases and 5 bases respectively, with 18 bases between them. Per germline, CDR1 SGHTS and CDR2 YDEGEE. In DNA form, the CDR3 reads TGTGCCAGCAGCATGGAACAGGGTTGGGGCGAGACCCAGTACTTC. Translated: CASSMEQGWGETQYF.

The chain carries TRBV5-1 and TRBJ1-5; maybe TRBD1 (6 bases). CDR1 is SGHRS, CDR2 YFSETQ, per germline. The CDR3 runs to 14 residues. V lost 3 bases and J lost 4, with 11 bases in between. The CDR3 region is CASSWGGGNQPQHF. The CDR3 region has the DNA TGCGCCAGCAGCTGGGGAGGGGGGAATCAGCCCCAGCATTTT.

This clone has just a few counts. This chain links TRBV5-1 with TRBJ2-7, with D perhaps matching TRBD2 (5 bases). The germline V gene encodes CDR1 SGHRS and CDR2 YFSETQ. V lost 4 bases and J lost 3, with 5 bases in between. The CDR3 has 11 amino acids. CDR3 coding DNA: TGCGCCAGCAGCGAGGGCTACGAGCAGTACTTC. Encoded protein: CASSEGYEQYF.

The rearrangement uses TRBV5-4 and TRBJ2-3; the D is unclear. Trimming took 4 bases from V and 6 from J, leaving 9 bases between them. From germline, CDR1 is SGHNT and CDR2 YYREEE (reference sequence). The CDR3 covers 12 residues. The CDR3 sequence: CASSLTGDTQYF. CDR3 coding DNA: TGTGCCAGCAGCCTGACCGGGGATACGCAGTATTTT.

CDR3 in amino acids: CASSPRREGPNEQFF. The CDR3 coding sequence is TGTGCCAGCAGCCCCAGGCGGGAGGGCCCCAATGAGCAGTTCTTC. The chain is built from TRBV7-8 and TRBJ2-1; 9 nucleotides align to TRBD2. CDR1 and CDR2 from the germline V gene are SGHVS and FQNEAQ. The CDR3 runs 15 residues. After removal of 5 bases from V and 6 bases from J, the junction contained 8 bases not matched to a gene.

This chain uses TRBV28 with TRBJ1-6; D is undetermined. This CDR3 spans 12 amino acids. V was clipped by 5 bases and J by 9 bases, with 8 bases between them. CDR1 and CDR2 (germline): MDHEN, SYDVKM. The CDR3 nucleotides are TGTGCCAGCAGTCCCAACGGTTCACCCCTCCACTTT. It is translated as CASSPNGSPLHF.

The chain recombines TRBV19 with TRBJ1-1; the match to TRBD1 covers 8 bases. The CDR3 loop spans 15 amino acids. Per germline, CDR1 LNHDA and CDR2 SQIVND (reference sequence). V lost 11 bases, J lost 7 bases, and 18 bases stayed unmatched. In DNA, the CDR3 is TGTGCCTCTTCTTACGGGCCAGGGGGCGACGGTGAAGCTTTCTTT. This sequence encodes CASSYGPGGDGEAFF.

The CDR3 sequence: CASSFGTSGSGDTQYF. For the CDR3, the DNA is TGTGCCAGCAGCTTCGGGACTAGCGGGAGTGGGGATACGCAGTATTTT. The V call is TRBV7-2, the J call TRBJ2-3; 14 positions match TRBD2. In germline, CDR1 is SGHTA, CDR2 FQGNSA. V shed 3 bases, J shed 6 bases, and the junction held 5 bases outside the gene matches. This CDR3 has 16 residues.

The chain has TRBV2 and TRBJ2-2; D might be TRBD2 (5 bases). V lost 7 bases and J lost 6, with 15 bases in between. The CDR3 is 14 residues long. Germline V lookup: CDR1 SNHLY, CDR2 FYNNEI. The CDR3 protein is CASKGAGKAGELFF. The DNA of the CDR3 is TGTGCCAGCAAGGGCGCCGGGAAGGCCGGGGAGCTGTTTTTT.

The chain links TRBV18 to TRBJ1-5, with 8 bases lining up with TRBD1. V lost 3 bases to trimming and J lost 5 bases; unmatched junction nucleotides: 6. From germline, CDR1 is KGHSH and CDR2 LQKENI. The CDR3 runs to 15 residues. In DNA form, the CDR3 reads TGTGCCAGCTCACCGTGGACAGGGAGGGATCAGCCCCAGCATTTT. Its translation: CASSPWTGRDQPQHF.

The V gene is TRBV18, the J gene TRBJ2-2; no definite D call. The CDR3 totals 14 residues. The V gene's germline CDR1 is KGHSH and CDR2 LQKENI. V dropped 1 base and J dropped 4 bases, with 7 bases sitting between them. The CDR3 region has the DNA TGTGCCAGCTCACCACTTGGAGTCACCGGGGAGCTGTTTTTT. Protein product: CASSPLGVTGELFF.

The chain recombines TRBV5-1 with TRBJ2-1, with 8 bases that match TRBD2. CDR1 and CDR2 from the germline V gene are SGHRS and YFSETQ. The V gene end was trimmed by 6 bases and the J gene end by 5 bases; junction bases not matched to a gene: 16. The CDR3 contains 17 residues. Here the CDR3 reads CASTLLATGGLDNEQFF. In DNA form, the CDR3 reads TGCGCCAGCACCCTCCTCGCGACGGGGGGGCTCGACAATGAGCAGTTCTTC.

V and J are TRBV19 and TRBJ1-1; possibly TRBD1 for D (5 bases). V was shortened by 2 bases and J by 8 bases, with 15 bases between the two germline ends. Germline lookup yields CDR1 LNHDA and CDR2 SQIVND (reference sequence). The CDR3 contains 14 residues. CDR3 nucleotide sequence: TGTGCCAGTAGTATAAGGAGGGGACGGCCAGAAGCTTTCTTT. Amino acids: CASSIRRGRPEAFF.

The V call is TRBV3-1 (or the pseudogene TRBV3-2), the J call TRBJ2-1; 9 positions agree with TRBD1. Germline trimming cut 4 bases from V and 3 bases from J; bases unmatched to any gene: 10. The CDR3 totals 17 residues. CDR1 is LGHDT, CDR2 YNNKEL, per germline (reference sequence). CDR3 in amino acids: CASSPVPGQGYYNEQFF. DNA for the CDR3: TGTGCCAGCAGCCCGGTCCCGGGACAGGGATACTACAATGAGCAGTTCTTC.

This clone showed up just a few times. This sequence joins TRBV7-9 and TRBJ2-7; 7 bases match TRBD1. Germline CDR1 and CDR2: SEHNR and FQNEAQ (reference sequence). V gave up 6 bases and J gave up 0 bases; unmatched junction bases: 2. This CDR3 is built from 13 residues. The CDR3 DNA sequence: TGTGCCAGCAGGGGGGACAGCTCCTACGAGCAGTACTTC. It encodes CASRGDSSYEQYF.

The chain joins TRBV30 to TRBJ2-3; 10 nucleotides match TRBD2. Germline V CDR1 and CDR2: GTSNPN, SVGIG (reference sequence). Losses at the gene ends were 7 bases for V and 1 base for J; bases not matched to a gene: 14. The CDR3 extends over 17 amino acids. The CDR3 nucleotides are TGTGCCTCTCCAAAGCGGGAGGGACTCCGCGGCACAGATACGCAGTATTTT. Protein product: CASPKREGLRGTDTQYF.

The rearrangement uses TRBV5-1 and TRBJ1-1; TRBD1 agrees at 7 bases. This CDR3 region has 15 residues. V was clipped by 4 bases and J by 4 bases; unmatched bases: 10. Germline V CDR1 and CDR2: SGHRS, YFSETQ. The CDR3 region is CASSPPDRVVTEAFF. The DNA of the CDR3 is TGCGCCAGCAGCCCGCCAGACAGGGTGGTCACTGAAGCTTTCTTT.

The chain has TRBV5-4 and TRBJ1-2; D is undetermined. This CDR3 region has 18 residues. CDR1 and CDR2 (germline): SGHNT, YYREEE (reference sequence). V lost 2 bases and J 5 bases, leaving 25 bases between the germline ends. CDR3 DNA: TGTGCCAGCAGCTTTTTGGGTGTTTCAGGAGGAGTGGAGTATGGCTACACCTTC. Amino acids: CASSFLGVSGGVEYGYTF.

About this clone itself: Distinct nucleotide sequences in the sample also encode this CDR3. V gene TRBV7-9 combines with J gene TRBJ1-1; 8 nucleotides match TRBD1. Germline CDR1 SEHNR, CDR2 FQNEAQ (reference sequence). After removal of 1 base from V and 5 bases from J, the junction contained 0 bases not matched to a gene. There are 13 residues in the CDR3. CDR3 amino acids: CASSLGQGTEAFF. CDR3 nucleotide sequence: TGTGCCAGCAGCTTAGGACAGGGGACTGAAGCTTTCTTT.

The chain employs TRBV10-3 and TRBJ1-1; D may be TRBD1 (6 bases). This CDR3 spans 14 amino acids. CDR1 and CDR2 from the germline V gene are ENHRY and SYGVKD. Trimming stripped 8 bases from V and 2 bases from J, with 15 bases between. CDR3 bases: TGTGCCATCGGTAGTCGACAGGACAACACTGAAGCTTTCTTT. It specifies CAIGSRQDNTEAFF.

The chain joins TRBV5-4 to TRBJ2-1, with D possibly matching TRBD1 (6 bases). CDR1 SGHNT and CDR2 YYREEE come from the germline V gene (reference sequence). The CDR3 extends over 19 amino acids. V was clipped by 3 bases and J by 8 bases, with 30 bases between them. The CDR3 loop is CASSYSGELFVPLGYEQFF. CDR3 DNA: TGTGCCAGCAGCTATTCAGGGGAATTATTCGTGCCCCTCGGATATGAGCAGTTCTTC.

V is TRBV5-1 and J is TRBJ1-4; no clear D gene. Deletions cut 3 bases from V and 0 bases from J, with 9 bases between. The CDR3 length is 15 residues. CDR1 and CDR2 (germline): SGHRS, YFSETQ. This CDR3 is CASSSATATNEKLFF. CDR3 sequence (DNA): TGCGCCAGCAGCTCGGCTACAGCAACTAATGAAAAACTGTTTTTT.

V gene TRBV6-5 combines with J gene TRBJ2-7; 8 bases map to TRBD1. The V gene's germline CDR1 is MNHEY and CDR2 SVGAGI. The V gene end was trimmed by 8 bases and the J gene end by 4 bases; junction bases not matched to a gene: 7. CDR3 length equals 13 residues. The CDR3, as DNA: TGTGCCAGCGTCGAGACAGGGGAGTACGAGCAGTACTTC. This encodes CASVETGEYEQYF.

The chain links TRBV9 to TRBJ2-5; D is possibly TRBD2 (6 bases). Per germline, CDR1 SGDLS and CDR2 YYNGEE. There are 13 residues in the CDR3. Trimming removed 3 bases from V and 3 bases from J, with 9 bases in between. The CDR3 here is CASSAREKETQYF. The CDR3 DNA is TGTGCCAGCAGCGCCCGGGAGAAAGAGACCCAGTACTTC.

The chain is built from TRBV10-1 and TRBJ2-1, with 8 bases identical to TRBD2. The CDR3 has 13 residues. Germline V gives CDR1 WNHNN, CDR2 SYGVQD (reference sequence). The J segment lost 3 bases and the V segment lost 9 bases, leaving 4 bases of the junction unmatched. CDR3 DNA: TGCGCCAGATCAAGCGGGGGCTACAATGAGCAGTTCTTC. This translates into CARSSGGYNEQFF.

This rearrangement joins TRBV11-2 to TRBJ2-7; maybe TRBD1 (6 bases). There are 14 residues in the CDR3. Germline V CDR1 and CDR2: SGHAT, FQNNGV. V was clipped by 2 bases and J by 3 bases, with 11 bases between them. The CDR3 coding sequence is TGTGCCAGCAGCTTAAGGACAGTGCACTACGAGCAGTACTTC. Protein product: CASSLRTVHYEQYF.